The 20 T cell receptor beta chains below were found in one sample sequenced in a study of T-cell reconstitution after alpha-beta-depleted transplantation in children. Unique molecular identifiers were built into the TCRbeta library. TCRdb passed the PCR reads through MiXCR, listing each CDR3 protein once. The sample records a few hundred thousand distinct CDR3 sequences, approximately 13% being singletons. The sample consisted of PBMCs, mostly from graft donor cells, taken 360 days after TCRalphabeta/CD19-depleted stem cell transplant. These receptors were taken from a male patient between 10 and 17 years old who had a stem cell transplant for acute myeloid leukemia, so the T cells may come from the graft donor.

J is TRBJ1-2 and V is TRBV10-3; 12 nucleotides align to TRBD1. The length of the CDR3 is 14 residues. The V gene's germline CDR1 is ENHRY and CDR2 SYGVKD. Germline trimming cut 6 bases from V and 7 bases from J; bases unmatched to any gene: 6. The CDR3 DNA is TGTGCCATCAGGGGGACAGGGGGCCTAATTGGCTACACCTTC. Encoded protein: CAIRGTGGLIGYTF.

There are many counts of this clonotype. This chain links TRBV28 with TRBJ2-1; TRBD1 might be the D (6 bases). The CDR3 runs 15 residues. V was clipped by 6 bases and J by 0 bases, with 12 bases between them. Germline V gene data show CDR1 as MDHEN and CDR2 as SYDVKM. CDR3 protein: CASRLDRSSYNEQFF. Written as DNA, the CDR3 is TGTGCCAGCAGACTTGACAGGAGCTCCTACAATGAGCAGTTCTTC.

The rearrangement joins TRBV6-5 to TRBJ2-7; D uncertain. The V gene's germline CDR1 is MNHEY and CDR2 SVGAGI. There are 15 residues in the CDR3. Trimming removed 0 bases from V and 4 bases from J, with 13 bases in between. CDR3 sequence: CASSYSKRQTYEQYF. The CDR3 DNA follows: TGTGCCAGCAGTTACTCGAAAAGACAAACGTACGAGCAGTACTTC.

A few counts support this clonotype. The V call is TRBV6-5, the J call TRBJ2-2; tentatively, D is TRBD1 (5 bases). The CDR3 totals 17 residues. Per germline, CDR1 MNHEY and CDR2 SVGAGI. The V end lost 2 bases, the J end lost 4 bases, and 17 bases lay between the germline ends. Written as DNA, the CDR3 is TGTGCCAGCAGTTACCTAGGGGCCCTATCGAGCACCGGGGAGCTGTTTTTT. This translates into CASSYLGALSSTGELFF.

The rearrangement links TRBV3-1 to TRBJ2-5; D not resolved. Per the germline V gene, CDR1 is LGHDT and CDR2 is YNNKEL (reference sequence). The V end was cut by 4 bases, the J end by 5 bases, with 14 bases between. This CDR3 contains 14 residues. The CDR3 region is CASSPPPASETQYF. The CDR3 DNA is TGTGCCAGCAGCCCTCCCCCGGCCAGCGAGACCCAGTACTTC.

V and J are TRBV6-1 and TRBJ2-5, with 8 nucleotides matching TRBD1. V gave up 1 base and J gave up 2 bases; unmatched junction bases: 6. In germline, CDR1 is MNHNS, CDR2 SASEGT. This CDR3 has 16 residues. CDR3 DNA sequence: TGTGCCAGCAGTGAAGGGTGGACAGGGACTCAAGAGACCCAGTACTTC. The encoded protein is CASSEGWTGTQETQYF.

This clonotype was counted between two and nine times. V usage is TRBV11-2 and J usage is TRBJ2-5; 11 bases are shared with TRBD2. The J segment lost 4 bases and the V segment lost 1 base, leaving 2 bases of the junction unmatched. Germline assignment: CDR1 SGHAT and CDR2 FQNNGV. The CDR3 contains 15 residues. The CDR3 spells CASSLATSGRETQYF. The CDR3 nucleotides read TGTGCCAGCAGCTTAGCTACTAGCGGGAGAGAGACCCAGTACTTC. Full variable domain (missing parts from reference TRBV11-2 and TRBJ2-5): EAGVAQSPRYKIIEKRQSVAFWCNPISGHATLYWYQQILGQGPKLLIQFQNNGVVDDSQLPKDRFSAERLKGVDSTLKIQPAKLEDSAVYLCASSLATSGRETQYFGPGTRLLVL.

This clonotype was detected ten times or more. The chain recombines TRBV29-1 with TRBJ2-7; D possibly corresponds to TRBD2 (6 bases). This CDR3 is 13 amino acids long. Germline CDR1 SQVTM, CDR2 ANQGSEA. V shed 5 bases and J shed 5 bases, with 16 bases lying between them. CDR3 sequence reads: CSVQEGWGNEQYF. The CDR3 bases are TGCAGCGTTCAGGAGGGTTGGGGAAACGAGCAGTACTTC.

This clonotype was detected a few times. The rearrangement joins TRBV20-1 to TRBJ1-5, with D unclear. Germline V lookup: CDR1 DFQATT, CDR2 SNEGSKA (reference sequence). The CDR3 totals 17 residues. V dropped 0 bases and J dropped 1 base, with 16 bases sitting between them. The CDR3 DNA follows: TGCAGTGCTAGAGAAGGCGGCGGAACTTTAAGCAATCAGCCCCAGCATTTT. It translates to CSAREGGGTLSNQPQHF.

This clonotype came up a few times. V usage is TRBV5-1 and J usage is TRBJ2-1, with 8 nucleotides matching TRBD2. V gave up 7 bases and J gave up 9 bases; unmatched junction bases: 18. The CDR3 loop spans 16 amino acids. CDR1 and CDR2 from the germline V gene are SGHRS and YFSETQ. This CDR3 reads CASGSPGRVPLGEQFF. CDR3 coding DNA: TGCGCCAGCGGCTCCCCCGGGAGGGTCCCCCTGGGTGAGCAGTTCTTC.

Many counts were recorded for this clonotype. This chain links TRBV28 with TRBJ2-7; D is possibly TRBD1 (7 bases). The CDR3 consists of 16 residues. In germline, CDR1 is MDHEN, CDR2 SYDVKM. V was shortened by 4 bases and J by 5 bases, with 21 bases between the two germline ends. The DNA for the CDR3 is TGTGCCAGCAGTTGGGGGGACGGGACAGACTTAGACGAGCAGTACTTC. It translates to CASSWGDGTDLDEQYF.

This clonotype was counted between two and nine times. DNA for the CDR3: TGCAGTGCTACGGACACGAGCTCCTATAATTCACCCCTCCACTTT. Translating it yields CSATDTSSYNSPLHF. The V and J genes are TRBV20-1 and TRBJ1-6, with D perhaps TRBD1 (5 bases). Per the germline V gene, CDR1 is DFQATT and CDR2 is SNEGSKA (reference sequence). Deletions cut 4 bases from V and 0 bases from J, with 10 bases between. The CDR3 totals 15 residues.

This clonotype was observed a handful of times. The chain has TRBV20-1 and TRBJ2-7, with a tentative D call TRBD2 (5 bases). Germline CDR1 DFQATT, CDR2 SNEGSKA (reference sequence). The ends were cut back, 0 bases at V and 3 bases at J, with 18 bases in the middle. This CDR3 is built from 16 residues. CDR3 coding DNA: TGCAGTGCTAGAGATGAAACTTCGGGAATCCGCTACGAGCAGTACTTC. This translates into CSARDETSGIRYEQYF.

This clonotype was counted between two and nine times. The CDR3 nucleotides read TGTGCCAGCAGCTTGGATTTCCGGGAGGGCCGGGCAGATACGCAGTATTTT. Amino acids: CASSLDFREGRADTQYF. V usage is TRBV5-6 and J usage is TRBJ2-3, with 8 bases identical to TRBD2. Germline V gene lookup returns CDR1 SGHDT and CDR2 YYEEEE. The ends lost 0 bases at V and 4 bases at J; junction bases unmatched: 10. This CDR3 comprises 17 residues.

This rearrangement joins TRBV7-8 to TRBJ1-1; D uncertain. V lost 3 bases and J lost 1, with 9 bases in between. This CDR3 comprises 14 residues. Germline V lookup: CDR1 SGHVS, CDR2 FQNEAQ. Here the CDR3 reads CASSFSNRNTEAFF. The CDR3 nucleotides read TGTGCCAGCAGCTTCTCGAATCGGAACACTGAAGCTTTCTTT.

This chain joins TRBV7-3 and TRBJ2-5; 13 nucleotides align to TRBD2. The CDR3 totals 17 residues. J was trimmed by 2 bases and V by 3 bases; bases with no gene match: 6. The germline V gene encodes CDR1 SGHTA and CDR2 FQGTGA. The chain's CDR3 is CASSLGLAGSGQETQYF. The CDR3 DNA follows: TGTGCCAGCAGCTTGGGACTAGCGGGAAGCGGGCAAGAGACCCAGTACTTC.

This clonotype has a handful of counts. V is TRBV13 and J is TRBJ2-5; 8 bases fit TRBD2. V lost 0 bases and J lost 7; bases outside the gene matches: 4. The germline V gene has CDR1 PRHDT and CDR2 FYEKMQ (reference sequence). The CDR3 extends over 14 amino acids. Written as DNA, the CDR3 is TGTGCCAGCAGCTTAGGGCGGGGGGCCCTGACCCAGTACTTC. This translates into CASSLGRGALTQYF. The full variable domain, in which reference TRBV13 and TRBJ2-5 provide the parts outside the CDR3, is AAGVIQSPRHLIKEKRETATLKCYPIPRHDTVYWYQQGPGQDPQFLISFYEKMQSDKGSIPDRFSAQQFSDYHSELNMSSLELGDSALYFCASSLGRGALTQYFGPGTRLLVL.

The chain carries TRBV6-2 or TRBV6-3 and TRBJ1-2; 9 bases are shared with TRBD1. The CDR3 runs to 15 residues. Germline-derived CDR1 and CDR2 are MNHEY and SVGEGT. Trimming took 4 bases from V and 8 from J; bases not matched to a gene: 11. Here the CDR3 DNA reads TGTGCCAGCAGTTCCAGGACAGGGGTGTTCTTGGGCTACACCTTC. Protein product: CASSSRTGVFLGYTF.

This clonotype was recorded a few times. V is TRBV5-8 and J is TRBJ2-5; TRBD1 aligns across 9 bases. The CDR3 spans 16 residues. CDR1 and CDR2 (germline): SGHTS, YDEGEE. V was clipped by 1 base and J by 4 bases; unmatched bases: 8. CDR3 loop: CASSLWDRAARETQYF. CDR3 sequence (DNA): TGTGCCAGCAGCTTGTGGGACAGGGCCGCGAGAGAGACCCAGTACTTC. The variable domain in full, with the rest retrieved from reference TRBV5-8 and TRBJ2-5, is EAGVTQSPTHLIKTRGQQATLRCSPISGHTSVYWYQQALGLGLQFLLWYDEGEERNRGNFPPRFSGRQFPNYSSELNVNALELEDSALYLCASSLWDRAARETQYFGPGTRLLVL.

This chain connects TRBV20-1 to TRBJ2-1; 9 bases agree with TRBD2. Trimming at V came to 3 bases and at J to 14 bases, leaving 11 bases not matched to a gene. From germline, CDR1 is DFQATT and CDR2 SNEGSKA (reference sequence). This CDR3 has 13 amino acids. The CDR3 DNA reads TGCAGTGCTAGCCCTAGCGGGGCCTCTTGGGAGTTCTTC. Its protein product is CSASPSGASWEFF.